This TCR beta chain originates from a study of T cells after yellow fever vaccination. Study-level information: Researchers used SMART-Seq v4 Ultra Low Input to prepare fractions that had low cell numbers.

Universal primer sites and UMIs were introduced during 5'RACE template-switching synthesis of TCR cDNA. Using its own MiXCR run on the 5' RACE reads, TCRdb lists one record per CDR3 protein. The data show over 300,000 distinct CDR3 sequences, roughly 3.5% seen once. This CDR3 has 15 amino acids. J gave up 0 bases and V 3 bases, and 2 bases lay outside the gene matches. Germline assignment: CDR1 SGHTA and CDR2 FQGNSA. Findings of the study overall: The secondary response was weaker but peaked faster, day 5 versus 15. Boosting was followed by the reappearance of most primary-vaccination clones (less than 98% CD4, about 88% CD8).

This clonotype was picked up a small number of times. Its antigen is currently unknown. Sequences were derived from PBMCs, sampled on the day of the yellow fever booster vaccination. V gene TRBV7-2 combines with J gene TRBJ2-7; 10 nucleotides line up with TRBD2. This TCR was sampled from a man between 18 and 29 years old who received the YFV17D yellow fever vaccine. The CDR3 is CASSFLAGVSYEQYF. The DNA for the CDR3 is TGTGCCAGCAGCTTCCTAGCGGGGGTCTCCTACGAGCAGTACTTC.